The clone carrying this TCR beta chain was seen a few times. Its antigen remains unknown. A read error is possible here, since a much larger clone lies one base away. The record originates from a study of breast tumors, draining lymph nodes, adjacent tissues. Using its own MiXCR run on the multiplex PCR reads, TCRdb lists one record per CDR3 protein. The data contain under 350,000 distinct CDR3 sequences, about 30% of them singletons. Looked up from germline, CDR1 is SGHNT and CDR2 is YENEEA. This CDR3 contains 14 residues. The lymph nodes were axillary draining lymph nodes from breast cancer patients. Notes on the study in general: Data only fit, rather than demonstrated, lymph node origin of most tumor T cells. Luminal-like breast cancer showed significantly higher tumor–nontumor repertoire similarity than basal-like. Tumors had less TCR diversity than lymph nodes, more than nontumor tissue.

The chain joins TRBV11-3 to TRBJ1-5; D gene ambiguous. Material: axillary lymph node tissue. The receptor was derived from a female donor with breast cancer. Some clones in this sample may be carry-over from other donors' samples. CDR3 amino acids: CASSLVGSTQPQHF. The CDR3 region has the DNA TGTGCCAGCAGCTTAGTGGGGAGCACTCAGCCCCAGCATTTT.